This section outlines one T cell receptor beta chain sequence together with its context. The antigen remains unidentified. The V end was cut by 6 bases, the J end by 8 bases, with 13 bases between. Germline-derived CDR1 and CDR2 are WSHSY and SAAADI. The CDR3 contains 13 residues. Repertoires were generated with immunoSEQ multiplex PCR, while TCRdb's copy carries only in-frame clones and drops some. The sample records roughly 30,000 clones, around 87% being singletons. This sample is drawn from a study of OX40 agonist ivuxolimab in advanced cancers. Overall study: The patients got ivuxolimab, which is an agonistic anti-OX40 (CD134) antibody.

General study points: Nonresponders, in some cases, also had low normalized T-cell clonal expansion. Partial responders at 0.1-3.0 mg/kg showed near-lowest clonal expansion.

The investigators sampled blood at baseline, at cycle 4 day 1, and at cycle 7 day 1. Material: CD4+ or CD8+ T cells sorted from blood, obtained in a trial of the OX40 agonist ivuxolimab. The chain couples TRBV10-2 to TRBJ1-4, with D perhaps TRBD1 (6 bases). This TCR derives from an adult with an advanced solid tumor such as melanoma, head and neck, liver or kidney cancer. The CDR3 is CASRSGAGEKLFF. DNA for the CDR3: TGCGCCAGCAGGTCGGGGGCGGGGGAAAAACTGTTTTTT.